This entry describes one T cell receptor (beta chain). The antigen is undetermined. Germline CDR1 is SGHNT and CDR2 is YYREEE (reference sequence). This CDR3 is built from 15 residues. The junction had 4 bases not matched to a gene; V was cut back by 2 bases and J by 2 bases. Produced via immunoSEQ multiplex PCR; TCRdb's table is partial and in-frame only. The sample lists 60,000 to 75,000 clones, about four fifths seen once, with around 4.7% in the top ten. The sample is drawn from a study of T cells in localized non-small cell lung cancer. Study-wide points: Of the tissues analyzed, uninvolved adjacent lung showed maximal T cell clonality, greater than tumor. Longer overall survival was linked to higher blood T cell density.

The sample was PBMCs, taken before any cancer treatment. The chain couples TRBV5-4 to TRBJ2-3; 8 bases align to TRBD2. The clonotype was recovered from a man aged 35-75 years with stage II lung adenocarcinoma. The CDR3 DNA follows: TGTGCCAGCAGCTTAGCGGGAGCGAACACAGATACGCAGTATTTT. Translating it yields CASSLAGANTDTQYF.